This TCR beta chain was sequenced during a study of response to subunit inactivated influenza vaccine. As regards this clonotype: The target antigen is unknown.

TCRdb independently ran MiXCR on the RT-PCR reads; one entry per CDR3 protein. The table records 280,000 or so distinct CDR3 sequences, just over 20% of them present only once. V shed 3 bases and J shed 4 bases, with 12 bases lying between them. The CDR3 consists of 14 residues. Germline V CDR1 and CDR2: LNHNV, YYDKDF (reference sequence). Findings and limits, study-wide: It was the authors' suggestion that each seasonal influenza vaccination recruits few new T cells.

The source material was PBMCs from blood, sampled approximately 20 months after vaccination. V gene TRBV15 combines with J gene TRBJ1-2; D might be TRBD1 (5 bases). This receptor was identified in a man between 50 and 75 years old who received an inactivated influenza vaccine. CDR3 region: CATSRIQGIYGYTF. CDR3 bases: TGTGCCACCAGCAGGATTCAGGGCATCTATGGCTACACCTTC.